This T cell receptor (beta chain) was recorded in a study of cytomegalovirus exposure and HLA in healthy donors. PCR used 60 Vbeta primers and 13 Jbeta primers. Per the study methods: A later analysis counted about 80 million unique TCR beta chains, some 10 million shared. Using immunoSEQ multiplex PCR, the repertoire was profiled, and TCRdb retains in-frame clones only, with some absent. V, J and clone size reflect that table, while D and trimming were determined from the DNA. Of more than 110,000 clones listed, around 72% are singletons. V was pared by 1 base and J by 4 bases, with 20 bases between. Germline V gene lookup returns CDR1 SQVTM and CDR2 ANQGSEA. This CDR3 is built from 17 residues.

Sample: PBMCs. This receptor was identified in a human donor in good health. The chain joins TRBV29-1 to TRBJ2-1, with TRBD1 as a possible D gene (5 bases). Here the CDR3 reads CSVEGPPAWGTYNEQFF. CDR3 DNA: TGCAGCGTTGAAGGACCCCCCGCGTGGGGCACTTACAATGAGCAGTTCTTC.